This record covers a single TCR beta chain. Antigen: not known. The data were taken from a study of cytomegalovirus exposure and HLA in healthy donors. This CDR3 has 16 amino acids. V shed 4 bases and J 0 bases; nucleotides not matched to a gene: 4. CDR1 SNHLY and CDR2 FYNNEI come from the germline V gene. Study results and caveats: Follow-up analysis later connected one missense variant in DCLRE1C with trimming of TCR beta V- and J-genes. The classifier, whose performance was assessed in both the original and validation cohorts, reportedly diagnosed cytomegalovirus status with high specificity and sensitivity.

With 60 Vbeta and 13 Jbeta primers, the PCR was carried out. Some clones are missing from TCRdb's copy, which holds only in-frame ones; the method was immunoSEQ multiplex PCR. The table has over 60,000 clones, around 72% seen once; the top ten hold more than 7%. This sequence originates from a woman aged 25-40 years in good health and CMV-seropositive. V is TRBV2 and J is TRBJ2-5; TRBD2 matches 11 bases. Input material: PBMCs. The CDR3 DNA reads TGTGCCAGCAGTGCAGTAGCGGGAGGGTACCAAGAGACCCAGTACTTC. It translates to CASSAVAGGYQETQYF.